The 15 T cell receptor beta chains in this list originate from one sample, sequenced in a study of blood T cell repertoires in COVID-19. Some clones are missing from TCRdb's copy, which holds only in-frame ones; the method was immunoSEQ multiplex PCR. The sample has about 200,000 clones; about 86% are singletons. The sequencing sample was made of peripheral blood. The receptors shown here come from a woman aged 45 to 65 with acute or convalescent COVID-19.

The chain employs TRBV15 and TRBJ1-6; the match to TRBD1 covers 8 bases. Germline-derived CDR1 and CDR2 are LNHNV and YYDKDF (reference sequence). The CDR3 totals 16 residues. Trimming removed 7 bases from V and 0 bases from J; junction bases left unmatched: 5. CDR3 DNA sequence: TGTGCCACCACCCGACAGGGGAACTCCTATAATTCACCCCTCCACTTT. Translated, it gives CATTRQGNSYNSPLHF. The full variable domain, rest sourced from reference TRBV15 and TRBJ1-6, is DAMVIQNPRYQVTQFGKPVTLSCSQTLNHNVMYWYQQKSSQAPKLLFHYYDKDFNNEADTPDNFQSRRPNTSFCFLDIRSPGLGDTAMYLCATTRQGNSYNSPLHFGNGTRLTVT.

The chain combines TRBV2 with TRBJ1-1, with D possibly being TRBD1 (5 bases). In germline, CDR1 is SNHLY, CDR2 FYNNEI. This CDR3 spans 13 amino acids. V shed 3 bases and J shed 1 base, with 6 bases lying between them. CDR3 nucleotides: TGTGCCAGCAGTGAGACAGCGAACACTGAAGCTTTCTTT. Translation gives CASSETANTEAFF. Full variable domain (outside the CDR3, taken from reference TRBV2 and TRBJ1-1): EPEVTQTPSHQVTQMGQEVILRCVPISNHLYFYWYRQILGQKVEFLVSFYNNEISEKSEIFDDQFSVERPDGSNFTLKIRSTKLEDSAMYFCASSETANTEAFFGQGTRLTVV.

The CDR3 loop is CASSIQADSYEQYF. The DNA for the CDR3 is TGTGCCAGTAGTATACAAGCGGACTCCTACGAGCAGTACTTC. The chain links TRBV19 to TRBJ2-7; the D gene is possibly TRBD2 (5 bases). The CDR3 totals 14 residues. Looked up from germline, CDR1 is LNHDA and CDR2 is SQIVND (reference sequence). Trimming left V 2 bases short and J 0 bases short, with 8 bases between.

This rearrangement joins TRBV20-1 to TRBJ2-3, with D hard to call. V lost 3 bases and J 6 bases, leaving 7 bases between the germline ends. The germline V gene has CDR1 DFQATT and CDR2 SNEGSKA (reference sequence). This CDR3 has 11 residues. The CDR3 DNA reads TGCAGTGCTAGGTGGAGCGATACGCAGTATTTT. Translated, it gives CSARWSDTQYF.

In DNA, the CDR3 is TGTGCCAGCAGTTGGGACAGCTCCTACTCGGACTATGGCTACACCTTC. Amino acid sequence: CASSWDSSYSDYGYTF. The chain couples TRBV2 to TRBJ1-2; the match to TRBD1 covers 7 bases. The CDR3 runs to 16 residues. With V trimmed by 5 bases and J by 3 bases, 12 bases remained unmatched. Germline assignment: CDR1 SNHLY and CDR2 FYNNEI. The variable domain in full, completed from reference TRBV2 and TRBJ1-2, reads EPEVTQTPSHQVTQMGQEVILRCVPISNHLYFYWYRQILGQKVEFLVSFYNNEISEKSEIFDDQFSVERPDGSNFTLKIRSTKLEDSAMYFCASSWDSSYSDYGYTFGSGTRLTVV.

The chain combines TRBV15 with TRBJ1-2; 8 positions agree with TRBD1. The CDR3 spans 15 residues. Losses at the gene ends were 3 bases for V and 8 bases for J; bases not matched to a gene: 11. The germline V gene encodes CDR1 LNHNV and CDR2 YYDKDF (reference sequence). This CDR3 is CATSSSTGGTRGYTF. The CDR3 DNA follows: TGTGCCACCAGCAGCTCAACAGGGGGGACAAGGGGCTACACCTTC.

The chain is built from TRBV6-5 and TRBJ2-5; a weak D match, TRBD2 (7 bases). The CDR3 runs 15 residues. CDR1 is MNHEY and CDR2 is SVGAGI in the germline V gene. The ends were cut back, 6 bases at V and 4 bases at J, with 18 bases in the middle. In nucleotides, the CDR3 is TGTGCCAGCAGGGTTGGGGGGGGCGCAGGAGAGACCCAGTACTTC. Amino acid sequence: CASRVGGGAGETQYF.

The V call is TRBV12-5, the J call TRBJ1-5; no clear D. The CDR3 consists of 14 residues. V lost 6 bases, J lost 1 base, and 10 bases lay in between. Per the germline V gene, CDR1 is LGHNT and CDR2 is FRNRAP. The CDR3: CASGPAASNQPQHF. CDR3 DNA sequence: TGTGCTAGTGGCCCAGCGGCGAGCAATCAGCCCCAGCATTTT.

The rearrangement links TRBV21-1 to TRBJ2-7; the table's D gene call, TRBD1, was not cross checked with the DNA. TRBV21-1 is a listed pseudogene. The CDR3 length is 12 residues. CDR3 in amino acids: CASIIQGNKQYF. CDR3 in DNA: TGTGCCAGCATAATTCAGGGAAACAAGCAGTACTTC.

The chain has TRBV14 and TRBJ1-5; no reliable D call. V was cut by 1 base and J by 5 bases, with 6 bases left in between. The CDR3 extends over 13 amino acids. Germline V lookup: CDR1 SGHDN, CDR2 FVKESK. The CDR3 DNA reads as TGTGCCAGCAGCCAAGGAGCCTATCAGCCCCAGCATTTT. This codes for CASSQGAYQPQHF.

This rearrangement joins TRBV19 to TRBJ1-1, with D possibly TRBD1 on 5 matching bases. This CDR3 region has 12 residues. V was cut by 1 base and J by 8 bases, with 8 bases left in between. CDR1 and CDR2 from the germline V gene are LNHDA and SQIVND (reference sequence). The CDR3 protein is CASSIVRGEAFF. CDR3 in DNA: TGTGCCAGTAGTATAGTCCGGGGGGAAGCTTTCTTT.

The V and J genes are TRBV9 and TRBJ2-7, with TRBD1 matching over 8 bases. Unmatched junction bases numbered 4, after V lost 2 bases and J lost 6 bases. The germline V gene encodes CDR1 SGDLS and CDR2 YYNGEE. The CDR3 has 13 amino acids. The CDR3: CASSVSGTGEQYF. As DNA, the CDR3 is TGTGCCAGCAGCGTTTCCGGGACAGGCGAGCAGTACTTC.

The chain has TRBV10-2 and TRBJ2-7; D perhaps matches TRBD2 (6 bases). Germline V lookup: CDR1 WSHSY, CDR2 SAAADI. Deletions cut 2 bases from V and 3 bases from J, with 11 bases between. The CDR3 consists of 14 residues. The CDR3 nucleotides are TGCGCCAGCAGTGAGATCGGGGGAGGCTACGAGCAGTACTTC. This sequence encodes CASSEIGGGYEQYF.

This chain connects TRBV11-3 to TRBJ2-2; 8 positions match TRBD2. This CDR3 is 17 amino acids long. J lost 4 bases, V lost 5 bases, and 12 bases had no gene match. Germline CDR1 is SGHNT and CDR2 is YENEEA. The CDR3 here is CASSIPKDRGGTGELFF. The CDR3, as DNA: TGTGCCAGCAGCATACCCAAGGACCGGGGGGGCACCGGGGAGCTGTTTTTT. The full variable domain, rest sourced from reference TRBV11-3 and TRBJ2-2, is EAGVVQSPRYKIIEKKQPVAFWCNPISGHNTLYWYLQNLGQGPELLIRYENEEAVDDSQLPKDRFSAERLKGVDSTLKIQPAELGDSAVYLCASSIPKDRGGTGELFFGEGSRLTVL.

The CDR3 DNA is TGTGCCAGCTCACCGAGGGTGTTCGACACTGAAGCTTTCTTT. Its translation: CASSPRVFDTEAFF. The V gene is TRBV18, the J gene TRBJ1-1; the D is unclear. Looked up from germline, CDR1 is KGHSH and CDR2 is LQKENI. The ends were cut back, 3 bases at V and 3 bases at J, with 11 bases in the middle. The CDR3 has 14 residues.